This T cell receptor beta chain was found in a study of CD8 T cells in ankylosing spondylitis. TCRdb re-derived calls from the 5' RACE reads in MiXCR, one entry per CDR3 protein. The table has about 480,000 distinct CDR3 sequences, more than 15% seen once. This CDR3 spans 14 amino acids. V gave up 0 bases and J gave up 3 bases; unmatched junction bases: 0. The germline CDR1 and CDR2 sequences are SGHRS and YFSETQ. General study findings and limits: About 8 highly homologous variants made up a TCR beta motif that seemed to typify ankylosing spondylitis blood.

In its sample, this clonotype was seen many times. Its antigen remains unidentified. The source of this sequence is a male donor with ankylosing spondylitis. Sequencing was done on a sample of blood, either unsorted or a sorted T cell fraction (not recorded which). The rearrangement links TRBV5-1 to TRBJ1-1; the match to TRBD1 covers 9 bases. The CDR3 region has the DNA TGCGCCAGCAGCTTGGGGACAGGGGACACTGAAGCTTTCTTT. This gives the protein CASSLGTGDTEAFF.